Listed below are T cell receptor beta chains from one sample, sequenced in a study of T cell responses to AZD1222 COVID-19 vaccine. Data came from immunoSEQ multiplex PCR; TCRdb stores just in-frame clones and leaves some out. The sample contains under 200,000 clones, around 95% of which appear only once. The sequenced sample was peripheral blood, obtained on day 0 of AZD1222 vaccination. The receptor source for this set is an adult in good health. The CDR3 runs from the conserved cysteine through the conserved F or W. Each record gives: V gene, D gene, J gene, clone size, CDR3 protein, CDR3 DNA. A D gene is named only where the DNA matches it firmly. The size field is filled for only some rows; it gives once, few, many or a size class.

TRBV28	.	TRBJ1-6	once	CASSLVGGNYNSPLHF	TGTGCCAGCTCTCTAGTGGGGGGAAACTATAATTCACCCCTCCACTTT
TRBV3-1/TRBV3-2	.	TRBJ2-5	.	CASSPHIGVRETQYF	TGTGCCAGCAGCCCGCATATAGGGGTACGGGAGACCCAGTACTTC
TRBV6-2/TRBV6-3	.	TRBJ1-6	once	CASSRGNSPLHF	TGTGCCAGCAGCAGAGGCAATTCACCCCTCCACTTT
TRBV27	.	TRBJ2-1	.	CASSSGNEQFF	TGTGCCAGCAGTTCCGGCAATGAGCAGTTCTTC
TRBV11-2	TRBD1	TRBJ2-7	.	CASSFRRDRGYEQYF	TGTGCCAGCAGCTTCCGCCGAGACAGGGGGTACGAGCAGTACTTC
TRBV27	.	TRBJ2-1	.	CASSLGRGPNNEQFF	TGTGCCAGCAGTTTGGGAAGGGGTCCGAACAATGAGCAGTTCTTC
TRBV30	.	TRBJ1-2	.	CAWRPLGANYGYTF	TGTGCCTGGAGACCGCTGGGGGCGAACTATGGCTACACCTTC
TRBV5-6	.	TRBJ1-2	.	CASSFYREPNYGYTF	TGTGCCAGCAGCTTCTACAGAGAACCTAACTATGGCTACACCTTC
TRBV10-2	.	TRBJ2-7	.	CASTGEEDGISYEQYF	TGCGCCAGCACAGGGGAGGAGGACGGAATCTCCTACGAGCAGTACTTC
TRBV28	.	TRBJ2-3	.	CASSLSTSSDTQYF	TGTGCCAGCAGTTTGTCGACTTCTTCAGATACGCAGTATTTT
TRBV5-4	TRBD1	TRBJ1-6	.	CASSQQGIYSPLHF	TGTGCCAGCAGCCAACAGGGGATCTACTCACCCCTCCACTTT